This T cell receptor beta chain was identified in a study of PD-1 blockade in classical Hodgkin lymphoma. Described time point: cycle 4 day 1 (C4D1), after 6 weeks of nivolumab. Relapse after autologous stem cell transplantation occurred in every patient, and brentuximab vedotin exposure varied. In the case of this clone: Its antigen remains unidentified.

Generated by immunoSEQ multiplex PCR, the TCRdb table keeps only in-frame clones and is missing some. The sample carries 20,000 to 30,000 clones, under 90% recorded once. Findings of the study overall: Significant TCR diversity gains by C4D1 occurred in CD4+ but not CD8+ cells. Exclusion removed patients who began nivolumab under 1 year after ASCT.

Trimming pared 1 base from V and 2 bases from J, leaving 12 bases between. The CDR3 spans 15 residues. From germline, CDR1 is SGHTA and CDR2 FQGTGA. The sequence was collected from a human donor with classical Hodgkin lymphoma. The input for sequencing was peripheral blood mononuclear cells (PBMCs), taken before the fourth cycle of nivolumab. The chain uses TRBV7-3 and TRBJ2-7; no reliable D call. The DNA of the CDR3 is TGTGCCAGCAGCTTAAAACCCGGGCCCACCTACGAGCAGTACTTC. Protein product: CASSLKPGPTYEQYF.